This record concerns one TCR beta chain sequence. The antigen is unknown. The data were obtained in a study of CXCR3-negative and CXCR3-positive naive CD8 T cells. In the study overall: Roughly 1.5 +/- 0.3 million TRB reads came from each library, giving about 140 million in total. Study outcomes and limitations: TRB CDR3s of CXCR3-positive naive cells were more hydrophobic than those of CXCR3-negative naive cells.

The CDR3 has 15 amino acids. CDR1 and CDR2 from the germline V gene are SEHNR and FQNEAQ (reference sequence). TRB cDNA was prepared as libraries by UMI-labeled 5' RACE. From its re-call of the 5' RACE reads, TCRdb lists each CDR3 protein once, without DNA. The table gives 100,000 to 150,000 distinct CDR3 sequences; the top ten clones make up 0.59% of it. This chain links TRBV7-9 with TRBJ2-1; TCRdb's assignment of TRBD2 cannot be checked, as there is no DNA. The sequenced sample was naive CXCR3+ CD8+ T cells from blood. This sample's subset: CD45RO-CCR7+CD27+CD95- naive CD8+ T cells expressing CXCR3 (TNR3+). The TCR comes from a human donor in good health. Some clones in this sample may be carry-over from other donors' samples. The CDR3 sequence is CASNTNPHPQNEQFF.